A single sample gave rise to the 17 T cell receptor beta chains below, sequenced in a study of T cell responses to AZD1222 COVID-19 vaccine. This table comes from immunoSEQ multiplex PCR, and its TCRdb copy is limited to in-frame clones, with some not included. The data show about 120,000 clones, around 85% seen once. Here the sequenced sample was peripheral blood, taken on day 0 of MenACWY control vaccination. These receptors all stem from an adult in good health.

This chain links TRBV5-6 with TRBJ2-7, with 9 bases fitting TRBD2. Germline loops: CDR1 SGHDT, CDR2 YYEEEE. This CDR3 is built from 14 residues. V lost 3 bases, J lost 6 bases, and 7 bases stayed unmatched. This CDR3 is CASSSGLAIGEQYF. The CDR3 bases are TGTGCCAGCAGCTCGGGACTAGCAATAGGCGAGCAGTACTTC.

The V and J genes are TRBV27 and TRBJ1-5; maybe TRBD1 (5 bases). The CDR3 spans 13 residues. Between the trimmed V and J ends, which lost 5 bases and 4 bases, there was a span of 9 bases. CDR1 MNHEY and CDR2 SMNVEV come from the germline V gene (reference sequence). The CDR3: CASSTTVNQPQHF. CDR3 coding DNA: TGTGCCAGCAGTACGACAGTTAATCAGCCCCAGCATTTT.

In nucleotides, the CDR3 is TGTGCCAGCAGTTTATCCGGCGGAGCTTTGAACACTGAAGCTTTCTTT. It yields the protein CASSLSGGALNTEAFF. The chain has TRBV28 and TRBJ1-1, with D uncertain. The CDR3 spans 16 residues. Germline V gives CDR1 MDHEN, CDR2 SYDVKM. V dropped 1 base and J dropped 0 bases, with 12 bases sitting between them.

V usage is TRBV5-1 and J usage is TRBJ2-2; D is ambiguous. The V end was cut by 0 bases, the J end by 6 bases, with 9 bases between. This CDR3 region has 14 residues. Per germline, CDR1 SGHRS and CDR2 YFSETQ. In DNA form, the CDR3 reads TGCGCCAGCAGCTTGGGGTTTGATCCCGGGGAGCTGTTTTTT. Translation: CASSLGFDPGELFF. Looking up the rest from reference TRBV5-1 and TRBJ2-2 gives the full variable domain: KAGVTQTPRYLIKTRGQQVTLSCSPISGHRSVSWYQQTPGQGLQFLFEYFSETQRNKGNFPGRFSGRQFSNSRSEMNVSTLELGDSALYLCASSLGFDPGELFFGEGSRLTVL.

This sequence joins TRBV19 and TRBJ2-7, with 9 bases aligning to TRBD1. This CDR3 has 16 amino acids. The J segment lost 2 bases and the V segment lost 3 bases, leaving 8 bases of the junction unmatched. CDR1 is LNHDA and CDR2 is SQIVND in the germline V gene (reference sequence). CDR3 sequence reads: CASSMLLRDRAYEQYF. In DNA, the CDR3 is TGTGCCAGTAGTATGCTTCTCCGGGACAGGGCCTACGAGCAGTACTTC.

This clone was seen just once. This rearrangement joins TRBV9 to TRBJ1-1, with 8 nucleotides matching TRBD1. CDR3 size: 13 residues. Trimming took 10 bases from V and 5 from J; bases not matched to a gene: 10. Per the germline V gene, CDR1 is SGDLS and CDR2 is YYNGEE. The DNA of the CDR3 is TGTGCCGCTGGACAGGGCTTGGGGACTGAAGCTTTCTTT. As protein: CAAGQGLGTEAFF.

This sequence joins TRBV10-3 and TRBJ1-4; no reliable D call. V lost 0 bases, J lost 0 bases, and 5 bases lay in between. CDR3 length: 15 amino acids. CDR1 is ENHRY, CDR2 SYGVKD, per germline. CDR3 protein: CAISESGTTNEKLFF. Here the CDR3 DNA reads TGTGCCATCAGTGAGTCTGGGACAACTAATGAAAAACTGTTTTTT.

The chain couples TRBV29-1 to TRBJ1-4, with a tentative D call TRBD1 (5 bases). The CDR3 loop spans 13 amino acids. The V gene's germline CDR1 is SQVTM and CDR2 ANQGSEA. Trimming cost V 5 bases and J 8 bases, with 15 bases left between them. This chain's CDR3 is CSVIAGRVEKLFF. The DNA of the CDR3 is TGCAGCGTTATCGCAGGGCGGGTAGAAAAACTGTTTTTT.

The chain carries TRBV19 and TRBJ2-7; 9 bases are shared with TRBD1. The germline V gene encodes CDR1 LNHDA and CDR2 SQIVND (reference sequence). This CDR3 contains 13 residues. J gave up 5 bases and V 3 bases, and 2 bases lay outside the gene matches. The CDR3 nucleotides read TGTGCCAGTAGTATCGGGACAGGGCACGAGCAGTACTTC. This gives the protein CASSIGTGHEQYF.

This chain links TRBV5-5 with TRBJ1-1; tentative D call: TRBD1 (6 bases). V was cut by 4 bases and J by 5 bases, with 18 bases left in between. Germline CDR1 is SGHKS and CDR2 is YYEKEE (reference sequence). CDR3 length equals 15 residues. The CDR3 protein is CASSSTGRLLTEAFF. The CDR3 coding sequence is TGTGCCAGCAGCAGTACAGGGCGGCTGTTGACTGAAGCTTTCTTT.

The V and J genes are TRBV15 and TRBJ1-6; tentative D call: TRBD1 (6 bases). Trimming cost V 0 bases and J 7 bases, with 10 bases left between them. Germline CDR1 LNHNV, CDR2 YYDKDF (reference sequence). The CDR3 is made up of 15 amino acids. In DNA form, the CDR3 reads TGTGCCACCAGCAGAGATCCCCAGGGGAATTCACCCCTCCACTTT. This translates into CATSRDPQGNSPLHF.

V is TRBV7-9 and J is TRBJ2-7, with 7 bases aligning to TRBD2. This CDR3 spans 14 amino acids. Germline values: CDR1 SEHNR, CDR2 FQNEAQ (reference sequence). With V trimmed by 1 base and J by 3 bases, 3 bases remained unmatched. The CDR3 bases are TGTGCCAGCAGCTTAGGGGGAGGGAACTACGAGCAGTACTTC. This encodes CASSLGGGNYEQYF.

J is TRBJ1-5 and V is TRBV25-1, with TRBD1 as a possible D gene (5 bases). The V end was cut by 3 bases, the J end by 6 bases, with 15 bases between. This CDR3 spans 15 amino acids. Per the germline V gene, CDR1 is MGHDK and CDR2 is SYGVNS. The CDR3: CASSDKDSFGQPQHF. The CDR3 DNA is TGTGCCAGCAGTGATAAAGACAGTTTTGGTCAGCCCCAGCATTTT.

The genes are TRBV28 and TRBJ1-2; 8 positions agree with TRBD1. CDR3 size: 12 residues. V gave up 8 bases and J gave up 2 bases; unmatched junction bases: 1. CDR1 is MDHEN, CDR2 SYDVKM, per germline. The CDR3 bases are TGTGCCAGCCGGACAGGGAACTATGGCTACACCTTC. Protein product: CASRTGNYGYTF.

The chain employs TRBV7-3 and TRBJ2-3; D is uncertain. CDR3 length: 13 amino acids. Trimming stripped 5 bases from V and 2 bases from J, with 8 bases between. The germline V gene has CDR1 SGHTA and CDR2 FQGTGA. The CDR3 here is CASSKDPTDTQYF. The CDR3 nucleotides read TGTGCCAGCAGCAAAGACCCCACAGATACGCAGTATTTT.

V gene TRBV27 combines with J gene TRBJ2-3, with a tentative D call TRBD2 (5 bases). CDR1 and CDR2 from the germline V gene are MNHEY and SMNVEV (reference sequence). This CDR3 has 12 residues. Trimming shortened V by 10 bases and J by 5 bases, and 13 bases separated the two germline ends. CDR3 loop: CATISEGDTQYF. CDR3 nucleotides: TGTGCCACCATTTCCGAGGGAGATACGCAGTATTTT.

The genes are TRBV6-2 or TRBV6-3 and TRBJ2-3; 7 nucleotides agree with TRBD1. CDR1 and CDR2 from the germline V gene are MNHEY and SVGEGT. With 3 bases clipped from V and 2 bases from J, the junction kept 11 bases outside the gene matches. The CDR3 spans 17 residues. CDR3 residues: CASSYPTGTGHTDTQYF. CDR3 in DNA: TGTGCCAGCAGTTATCCGACAGGGACCGGCCACACAGATACGCAGTATTTT.